The T cell receptor beta chain under discussion was sequenced for a study of post-analysis software for immune sequencing data. Whole-study findings and limits: Samples made in the same batch grouped tightly together by F measure. Controls showed significantly higher normalized Chao1 diversity than did multiple sclerosis patients. In patients, TRBV5-6, TRBV5-1 and TRBV20-1 belonged to 4 or 5 TRBV segments found more frequently than in controls.

Trimming removed 2 bases at V and 4 bases at J, with 9 bases between. This CDR3 has 14 residues. Germline V gene lookup returns CDR1 SEHNR and CDR2 FQNEAQ (reference sequence). Concerning this clonotype itself: As yet, its antigen is unknown.

Included in the TCR beta cDNA libraries were unique molecular identifiers. When roughly 1 to 10 million T cells were used, they gave some 540,000 cDNA molecules. TCRdb re-analysed the PCR reads in MiXCR, keeping a single row per CDR3 protein. The data hold some 370,000 distinct CDR3 sequences, with about a third observed a single time. The J gene is TRBJ1-3, the V gene TRBV7-9; D is uncertain. The sequenced sample was blood. The TCR was taken from a girl aged 5 to 17 with multiple sclerosis. The CDR3: CASSLSGAGNTIYF. In DNA, the CDR3 is TGTGCCAGCAGCTTATCCGGAGCCGGAAACACCATATATTTT.